A single sample gave rise to the 17 T cell receptor beta chains below, sequenced in a study of identifying expanded T cells in peripheral blood. The method was immunoSEQ multiplex PCR; TCRdb's version includes in-frame clones alone and lacks a portion of them. The data show over 45,000 clones, around 83% seen once. The sequencing input was blood. The receptors were sampled from a person aged 18-70 years in good health.

The chain has TRBV2 and TRBJ2-6; D tentatively fits TRBD1 or TRBD2 (5 bases each). This CDR3 is 16 amino acids long. The germline V and J ends were trimmed by 7 bases and 0 bases, with 13 bases remaining between them. Germline V gives CDR1 SNHLY, CDR2 FYNNEI. The CDR3 coding sequence is TGTGCCAGCAATAGAGGGGCCCGCTCTGGGGCCAACGTCCTGACTTTC. This codes for CASNRGARSGANVLTF.

This chain connects TRBV6-5 to TRBJ1-2; unclear D gene. This CDR3 comprises 12 residues. Germline V gene lookup returns CDR1 MNHEY and CDR2 SVGAGI. Trimming stripped 6 bases from V and 6 bases from J, with 11 bases between. The CDR3 loop is CASSYLIDGYTF. The CDR3 DNA reads as TGTGCCAGCAGCTACCTCATCGATGGCTACACCTTC.

This clone was observed a single time. This chain links TRBV20-1 with TRBJ2-1, with D unresolved. Trimming stripped 3 bases from V and 6 bases from J, with 6 bases between. This CDR3 has 11 amino acids. The germline V gene encodes CDR1 DFQATT and CDR2 SNEGSKA (reference sequence). Here the CDR3 reads CSASVLNEQFF. DNA for the CDR3: TGCAGTGCTAGTGTGCTCAATGAGCAGTTCTTC.

The CDR3 here is CASKLAGVADTQYF. The CDR3, as DNA: TGCGCCAGCAAACTAGCGGGAGTTGCAGATACGCAGTATTTT. This chain links TRBV5-1 with TRBJ2-3; TRBD2 agrees at 11 bases. The ends lost 6 bases at V and 4 bases at J; junction bases unmatched: 4. Germline-derived CDR1 and CDR2 are SGHRS and YFSETQ. CDR3 length: 14 amino acids.

The chain recombines TRBV2 with TRBJ2-7; a weak D match, TRBD1 (6 bases). Germline V gene data show CDR1 as SNHLY and CDR2 as FYNNEI. The CDR3 is made up of 13 amino acids. Trimming removed 5 bases from V and 1 base from J, with 9 bases in between. The CDR3, as DNA: TGTGCCAGCAGTTCGGACAGATCCTACGAGCAGTACGTC. This sequence encodes CASSSDRSYEQYV.

This rearrangement joins TRBV4-3 to TRBJ2-3; 9 positions match TRBD2. V lost 2 bases and J lost 2; bases outside the gene matches: 2. The CDR3 totals 15 residues. The V gene's germline CDR1 is LGHNA and CDR2 YSLEER. CDR3 sequence: CASSQRLAATDTQYF. In DNA form, the CDR3 reads TGCGCCAGCAGCCAACGACTAGCGGCCACAGATACGCAGTATTTT.

The V call is TRBV14, the J call TRBJ1-1; unclear D gene. The CDR3 is made up of 15 amino acids. Trimming took off 4 bases at V and 5 bases at J, with 17 bases between the two ends. Germline lookup yields CDR1 SGHDN and CDR2 FVKESK. This chain's CDR3 is CASSPLVARGTEAFF. The CDR3 bases are TGTGCCAGCAGCCCACTTGTCGCCCGAGGGACTGAAGCTTTCTTT.

This clone was seen at least ten times. CDR3 region: CASTPGTGNQPQHF. The DNA of the CDR3 is TGTGCCAGCACCCCCGGGACAGGCAATCAGCCCCAGCATTTT. The rearrangement uses TRBV2 and TRBJ1-5, with 7 positions matching TRBD1. Looked up from germline, CDR1 is SNHLY and CDR2 is FYNNEI. Unmatched junction bases numbered 5, after V lost 7 bases and J lost 2 bases. This CDR3 is built from 14 residues.

The gene calls are TRBV5-1 and TRBJ2-2, with a weak D call TRBD1 (6 bases). Trimming took off 3 bases at V and 5 bases at J, with 8 bases between the two ends. This CDR3 has 13 amino acids. Germline CDR1 reads SGHRS; CDR2 reads YFSETQ. The CDR3 DNA reads TGCGCCAGCAGCTGGACAGTAACCGGGGAGCTGTTTTTT. Its translation is CASSWTVTGELFF. Full variable domain (rest looked up from reference TRBV5-1 and TRBJ2-2): KAGVTQTPRYLIKTRGQQVTLSCSPISGHRSVSWYQQTPGQGLQFLFEYFSETQRNKGNFPGRFSGRQFSNSRSEMNVSTLELGDSALYLCASSWTVTGELFFGEGSRLTVL.

The rearrangement joins TRBV5-6 to TRBJ1-1, with 7 nucleotides matching TRBD1. The germline V gene encodes CDR1 SGHDT and CDR2 YYEEEE. V lost 4 bases and J lost 1; bases outside the gene matches: 13. The CDR3 runs 17 residues. The CDR3 nucleotides are TGTGCCAGCAGCCTGGGTCATGCAGGGGGGAGGAACACTGAAGCTTTCTTT. Translation gives CASSLGHAGGRNTEAFF.

The chain links TRBV2 to TRBJ2-5; 8 positions match TRBD2. The CDR3 is 15 residues long. Germline V CDR1 and CDR2: SNHLY, FYNNEI. Trimming at V came to 2 bases and at J to 2 bases, leaving 4 bases not matched to a gene. The CDR3 DNA reads TGTGCCAGCAGTGAAACGCGGGGGGAGCAAGAGACCCAGTACTTC. This gives the protein CASSETRGEQETQYF.

The V and J genes are TRBV30 and TRBJ1-1, with a possible D match to TRBD1 (5 bases). Trimming left V 3 bases short and J 1 base short, with 9 bases between. The CDR3 spans 13 residues. CDR1 is GTSNPN and CDR2 is SVGIG in the germline V gene (reference sequence). CDR3 residues: CAWRFDRNTEAFF. CDR3 DNA sequence: TGTGCCTGGAGGTTTGACAGGAACACTGAAGCTTTCTTT.

The rearrangement joins TRBV19 to TRBJ1-2; D is possibly TRBD1 (6 bases). The CDR3 extends over 15 amino acids. Looked up from germline, CDR1 is LNHDA and CDR2 is SQIVND (reference sequence). Trimming removed 3 bases at V and 8 bases at J, with 19 bases between. The CDR3 loop is CASSIQDSSGHGYTF. CDR3 nucleotide sequence: TGTGCCAGTAGTATTCAGGACAGCTCGGGCCACGGCTACACCTTC.

The chain carries TRBV10-2 and TRBJ2-5; TRBD2 matches 11 bases. The germline V gene encodes CDR1 WSHSY and CDR2 SAAADI. The CDR3 has 14 residues. V shed 5 bases, J shed 4 bases, and the junction held 3 bases outside the gene matches. In DNA form, the CDR3 reads TGCGCCAGCAGTAATCTAGCGGGGGGAGAGACCCAGTACTTC. Translating it yields CASSNLAGGETQYF.

The V call is TRBV28, the J call TRBJ1-1, with TRBD1 identical over 8 bases. Germline CDR1 and CDR2: MDHEN and SYDVKM. With 1 base clipped from V and 5 bases from J, the junction kept 6 bases outside the gene matches. This CDR3 contains 15 residues. CDR3 in DNA: TGTGCCAGCAGTTTATATCAGGGGGCGGGGACTGAAGCTTTCTTT. As protein: CASSLYQGAGTEAFF.

J is TRBJ2-3 and V is TRBV7-2, with 11 bases that match TRBD2. The junction had 12 bases not matched to a gene; V was cut back by 1 base and J by 3 bases. The CDR3 sequence is 19 residues long. Per the germline V gene, CDR1 is SGHTA and CDR2 is FQGNSA. The CDR3 sequence is CASSLGRTSGRRGTDTQYF. CDR3 DNA sequence: TGTGCCAGCAGCTTAGGTCGAACTAGCGGGAGACGGGGTACAGATACGCAGTATTTT.

This chain joins TRBV30 and TRBJ2-3, with 9 bases lining up with TRBD2. V dropped 3 bases and J dropped 5; count of bases not matched to a gene: 6. The CDR3 has 14 residues. Germline CDR1 is GTSNPN and CDR2 is SVGIG (reference sequence). CDR3 protein: CAWRNSGRQDTQYF. The CDR3 DNA reads as TGTGCCTGGAGGAATAGCGGGAGACAAGATACGCAGTATTTT.